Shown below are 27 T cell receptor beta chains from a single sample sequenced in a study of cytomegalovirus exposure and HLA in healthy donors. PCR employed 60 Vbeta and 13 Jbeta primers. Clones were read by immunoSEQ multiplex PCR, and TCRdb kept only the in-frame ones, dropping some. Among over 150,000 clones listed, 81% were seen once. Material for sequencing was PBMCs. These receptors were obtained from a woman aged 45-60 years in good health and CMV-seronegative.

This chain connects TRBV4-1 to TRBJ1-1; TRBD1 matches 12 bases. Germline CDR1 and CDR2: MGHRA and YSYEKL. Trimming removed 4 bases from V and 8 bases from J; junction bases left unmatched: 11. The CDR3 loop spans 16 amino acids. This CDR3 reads CASSLGDRGHIREAFF. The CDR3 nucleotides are TGCGCCAGCAGCCTGGGGGACAGGGGGCACATTAGAGAAGCTTTCTTT.

This chain's CDR3 is CASSQEAPHNEQFF. In DNA, the CDR3 is TGCGCCAGCAGCCAAGAAGCGCCGCACAATGAGCAGTTCTTC. This sequence joins TRBV4-3 and TRBJ2-1; no firm D call. Per the germline V gene, CDR1 is LGHNA and CDR2 is YSLEER. V was clipped by 0 bases and J by 5 bases, with 8 bases between them. The CDR3 extends over 14 amino acids.

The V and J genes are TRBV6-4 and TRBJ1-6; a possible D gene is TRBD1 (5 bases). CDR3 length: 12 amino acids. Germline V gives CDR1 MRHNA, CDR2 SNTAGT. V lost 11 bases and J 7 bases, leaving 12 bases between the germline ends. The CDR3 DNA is TGTGCCGGGGGACTGACGAATTCACCCCTCCACTTT. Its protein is CAGGLTNSPLHF.

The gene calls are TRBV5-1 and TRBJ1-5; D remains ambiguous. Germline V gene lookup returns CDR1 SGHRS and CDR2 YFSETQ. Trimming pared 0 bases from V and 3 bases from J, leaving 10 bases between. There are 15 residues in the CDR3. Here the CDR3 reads CASSLGGIANQPQHF. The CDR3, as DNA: TGCGCCAGCAGCTTGGGAGGGATAGCCAATCAGCCCCAGCATTTT.

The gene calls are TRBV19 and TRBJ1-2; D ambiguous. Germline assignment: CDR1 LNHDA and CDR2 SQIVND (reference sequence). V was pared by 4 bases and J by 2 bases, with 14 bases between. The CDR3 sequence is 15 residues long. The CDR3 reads CASSKASGSNYGYTF. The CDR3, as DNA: TGTGCCAGTAGTAAGGCAAGTGGGAGCAACTATGGCTACACCTTC.

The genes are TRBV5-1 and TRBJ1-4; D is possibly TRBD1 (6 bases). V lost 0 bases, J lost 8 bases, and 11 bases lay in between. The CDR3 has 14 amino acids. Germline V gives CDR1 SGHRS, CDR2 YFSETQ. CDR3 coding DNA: TGCGCCAGCAGCTTGGAGGGGGTGGAAGAAAAACTGTTTTTT. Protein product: CASSLEGVEEKLFF.

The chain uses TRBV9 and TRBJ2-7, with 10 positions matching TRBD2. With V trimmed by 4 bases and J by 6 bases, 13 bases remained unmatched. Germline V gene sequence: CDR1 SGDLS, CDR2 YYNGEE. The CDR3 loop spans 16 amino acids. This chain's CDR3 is CASSPSGLAGVVEQYF. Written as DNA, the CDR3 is TGTGCCAGCAGCCCCAGCGGGCTAGCGGGGGTGGTCGAGCAGTACTTC.

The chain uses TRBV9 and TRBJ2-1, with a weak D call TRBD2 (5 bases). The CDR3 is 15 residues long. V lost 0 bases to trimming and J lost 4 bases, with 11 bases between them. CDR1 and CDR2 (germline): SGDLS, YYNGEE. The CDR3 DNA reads TGTGCCAGCAGCGTAGAGGCAGGACTTTACAATGAGCAGTTCTTC. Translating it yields CASSVEAGLYNEQFF.

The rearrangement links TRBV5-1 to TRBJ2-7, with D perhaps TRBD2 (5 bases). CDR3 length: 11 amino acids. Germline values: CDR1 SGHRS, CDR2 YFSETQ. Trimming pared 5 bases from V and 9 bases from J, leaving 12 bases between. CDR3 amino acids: CASRGSLWQYF. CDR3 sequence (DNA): TGCGCCAGCAGAGGGAGTCTTTGGCAGTACTTC.

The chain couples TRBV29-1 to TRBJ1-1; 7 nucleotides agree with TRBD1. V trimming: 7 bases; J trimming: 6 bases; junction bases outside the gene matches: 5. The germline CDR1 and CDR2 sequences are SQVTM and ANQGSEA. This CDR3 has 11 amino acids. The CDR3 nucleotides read TGCAGCGCTGAGACAGGGCCTGAAGCTTTCTTT. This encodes CSAETGPEAFF.

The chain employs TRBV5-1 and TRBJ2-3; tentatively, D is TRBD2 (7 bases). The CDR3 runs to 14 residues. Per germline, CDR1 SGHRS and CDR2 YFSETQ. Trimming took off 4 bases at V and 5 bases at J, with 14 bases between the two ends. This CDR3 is CASSPWGGQDTQYF. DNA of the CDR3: TGCGCCAGCAGCCCGTGGGGGGGGCAAGATACGCAGTATTTT.

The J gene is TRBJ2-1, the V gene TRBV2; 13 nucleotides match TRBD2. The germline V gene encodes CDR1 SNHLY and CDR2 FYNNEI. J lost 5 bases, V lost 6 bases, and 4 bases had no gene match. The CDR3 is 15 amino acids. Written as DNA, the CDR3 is TGTGCCAGCAGGCGGACTAGCGGGAGAAACAATGAGCAGTTCTTC. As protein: CASRRTSGRNNEQFF.

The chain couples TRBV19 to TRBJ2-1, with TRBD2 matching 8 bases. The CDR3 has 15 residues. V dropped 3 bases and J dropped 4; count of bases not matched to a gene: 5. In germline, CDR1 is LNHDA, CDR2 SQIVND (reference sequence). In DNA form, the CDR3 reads TGTGCCAGTAGTATCCGGGCTAGCGGGTACAATGAGCAGTTCTTC. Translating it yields CASSIRASGYNEQFF.

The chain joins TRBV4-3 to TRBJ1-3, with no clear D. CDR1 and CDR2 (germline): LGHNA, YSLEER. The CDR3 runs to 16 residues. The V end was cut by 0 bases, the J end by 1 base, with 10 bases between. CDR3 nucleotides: TGCGCCAGCAGCCAAGATTTCGGGTCTTCTGGAAACACCATATATTTT. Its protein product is CASSQDFGSSGNTIYF.

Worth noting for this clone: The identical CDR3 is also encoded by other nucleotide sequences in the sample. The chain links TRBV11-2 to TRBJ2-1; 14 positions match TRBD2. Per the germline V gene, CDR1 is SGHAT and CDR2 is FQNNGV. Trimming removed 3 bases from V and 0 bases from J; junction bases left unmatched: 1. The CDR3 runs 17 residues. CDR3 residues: CASSLGTSGSSYNEQFF. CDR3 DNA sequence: TGTGCCAGCAGCTTGGGGACTAGCGGGAGCTCCTACAATGAGCAGTTCTTC.

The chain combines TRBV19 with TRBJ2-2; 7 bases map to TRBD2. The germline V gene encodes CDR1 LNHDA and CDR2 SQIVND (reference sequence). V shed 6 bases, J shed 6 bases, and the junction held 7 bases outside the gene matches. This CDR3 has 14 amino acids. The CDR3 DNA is TGTGCCAGTAGGGGGACCCGGGGGGCCGGGGAGCTGTTTTTT. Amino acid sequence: CASRGTRGAGELFF.

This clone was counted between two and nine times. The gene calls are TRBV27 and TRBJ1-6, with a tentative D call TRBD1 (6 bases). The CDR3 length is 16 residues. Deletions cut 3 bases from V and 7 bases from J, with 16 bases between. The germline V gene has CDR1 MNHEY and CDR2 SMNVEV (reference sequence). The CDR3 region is CASSFGLGGRNSPLHF. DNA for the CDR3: TGTGCCAGCAGTTTCGGGTTGGGGGGGCGAAATTCACCCCTCCACTTT.

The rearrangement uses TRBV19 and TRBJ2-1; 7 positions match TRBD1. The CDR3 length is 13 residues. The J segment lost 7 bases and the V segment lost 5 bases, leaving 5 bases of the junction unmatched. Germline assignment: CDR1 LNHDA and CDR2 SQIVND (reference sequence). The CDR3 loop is CASSSGQFNEQFF. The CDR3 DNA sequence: TGTGCCAGTAGTTCGGGACAGTTTAATGAGCAGTTCTTC.

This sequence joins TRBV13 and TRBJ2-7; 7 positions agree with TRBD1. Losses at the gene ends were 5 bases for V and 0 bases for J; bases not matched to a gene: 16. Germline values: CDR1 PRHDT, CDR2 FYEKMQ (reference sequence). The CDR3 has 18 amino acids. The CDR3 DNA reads TGTGCCAGCAGCACCCGTCCGGGACAGACTTTATACTCCTACGAGCAGTACTTC. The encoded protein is CASSTRPGQTLYSYEQYF.

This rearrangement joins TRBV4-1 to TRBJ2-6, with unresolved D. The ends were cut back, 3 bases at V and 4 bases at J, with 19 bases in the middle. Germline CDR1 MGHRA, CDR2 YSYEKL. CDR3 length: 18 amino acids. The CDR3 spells CASSHLGRAPRGANVLTF. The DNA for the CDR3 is TGCGCCAGCAGCCACCTCGGCCGCGCGCCGAGGGGGGCCAACGTCCTGACTTTC.

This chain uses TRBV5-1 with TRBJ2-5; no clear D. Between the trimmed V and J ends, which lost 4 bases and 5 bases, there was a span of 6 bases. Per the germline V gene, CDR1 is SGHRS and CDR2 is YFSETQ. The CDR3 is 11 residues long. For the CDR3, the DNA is TGCGCCAGCAGCGCGCGGGAGACCCAGTACTTC. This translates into CASSARETQYF.

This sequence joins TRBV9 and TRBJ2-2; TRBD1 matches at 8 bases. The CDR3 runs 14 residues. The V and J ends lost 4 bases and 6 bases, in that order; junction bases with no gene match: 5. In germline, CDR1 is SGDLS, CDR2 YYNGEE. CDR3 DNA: TGTGCCAGCAGCCGGACAGGGTCGGCCGGGGAGCTGTTTTTT. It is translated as CASSRTGSAGELFF.

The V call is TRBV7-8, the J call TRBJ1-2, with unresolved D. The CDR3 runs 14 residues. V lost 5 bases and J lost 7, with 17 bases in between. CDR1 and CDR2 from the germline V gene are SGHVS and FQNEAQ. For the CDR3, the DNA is TGTGCCAGCAGCCCGCTAGGAATTCGGGTTGGCTACACCTTC. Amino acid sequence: CASSPLGIRVGYTF.

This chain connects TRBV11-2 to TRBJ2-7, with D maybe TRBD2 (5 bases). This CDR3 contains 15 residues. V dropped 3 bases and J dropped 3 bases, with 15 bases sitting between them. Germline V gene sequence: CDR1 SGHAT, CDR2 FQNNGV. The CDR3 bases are TGTGCCAGCAGCTTGAAAGGAAATGGAGGCTACGAGCAGTACTTC. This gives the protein CASSLKGNGGYEQYF.

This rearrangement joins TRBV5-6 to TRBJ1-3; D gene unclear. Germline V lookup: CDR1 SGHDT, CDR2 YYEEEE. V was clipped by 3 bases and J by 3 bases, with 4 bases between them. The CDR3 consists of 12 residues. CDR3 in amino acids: CASSSGGNTIYF. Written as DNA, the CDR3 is TGTGCCAGCAGCTCGGGTGGAAACACCATATATTTT. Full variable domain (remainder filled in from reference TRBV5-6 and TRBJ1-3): DAGVTQSPTHLIKTRGQQVTLRCSPKSGHDTVSWYQQALGQGPQFIFQYYEEEERQRGNFPDRFSGHQFPNYSSELNVNALLLGDSALYLCASSSGGNTIYFGEGSWLTVV.

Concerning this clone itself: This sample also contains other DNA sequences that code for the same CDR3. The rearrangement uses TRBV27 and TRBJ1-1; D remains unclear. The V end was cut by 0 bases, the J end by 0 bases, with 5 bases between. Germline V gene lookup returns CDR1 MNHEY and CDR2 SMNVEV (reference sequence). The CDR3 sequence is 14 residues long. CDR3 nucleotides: TGTGCCAGCAGTTTATCAGGAGTGAACACTGAAGCTTTCTTT. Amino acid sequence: CASSLSGVNTEAFF.

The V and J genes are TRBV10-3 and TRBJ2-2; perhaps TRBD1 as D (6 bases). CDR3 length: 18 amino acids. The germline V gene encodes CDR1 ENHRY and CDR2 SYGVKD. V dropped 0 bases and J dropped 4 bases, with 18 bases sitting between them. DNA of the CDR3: TGTGCCATCAGTGAGTCGTTTACCACGGGACACCTCACCGGGGAGCTGTTTTTT. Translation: CAISESFTTGHLTGELFF.